This TCR beta chain was recovered during a study of blood T cell repertoires in COVID-19. Study-level information: Specimens from acute and convalescent COVID-19 originated in the United States, Italy and Spain. PBMCs, B-cell-depleted T cells, or T cells were the source of the cDNA or gDNA that made up the material.

Seattle participants joined during active infection and were tracked over time. Generated by immunoSEQ multiplex PCR, the TCRdb table keeps only in-frame clones and is missing some. Of approximately 240,000 clones in the sample, 80% to 95% are singletons; the top ten hold 0.83%. The CDR3 is 15 amino acids. Germline trimming cut 4 bases from V and 2 bases from J; bases unmatched to any gene: 3. The germline CDR1 and CDR2 sequences are SGHRS and YFSETQ. The TCR sequence derives from a man aged 25-45 years with COVID-19, enrolled during active disease. Sequenced material: peripheral blood. This chain links TRBV5-1 with TRBJ2-2, with 9 bases matching TRBD1. The CDR3 DNA reads TGCGCCAGCAGCGCGGACAGGGGTAACACCGGGGAGCTGTTTTTT. It specifies CASSADRGNTGELFF.